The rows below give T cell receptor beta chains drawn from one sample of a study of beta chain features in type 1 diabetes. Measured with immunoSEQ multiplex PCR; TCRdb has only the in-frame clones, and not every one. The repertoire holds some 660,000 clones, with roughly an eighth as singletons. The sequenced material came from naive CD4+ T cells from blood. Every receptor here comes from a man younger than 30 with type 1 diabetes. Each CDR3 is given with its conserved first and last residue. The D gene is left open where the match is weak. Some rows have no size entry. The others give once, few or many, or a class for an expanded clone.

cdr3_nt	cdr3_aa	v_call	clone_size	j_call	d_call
TGTGCCAGCAGCTTGTGGTTAACGGGGGCGTTCACAGATACGCAGTATTTT	CASSLWLTGAFTDTQYF	TRBV5-4	few	TRBJ2-3	.
TGCAGCGCTGCTTGGACAGGGGGCTACAATGAGCAGTTCTTC	CSAAWTGGYNEQFF	TRBV29-1	.	TRBJ2-1	TRBD1
TGTGCCAGCTCGCGCATGAGAAGCGGGGCCAGCCAGACAGCTCCGTGGCCCCAGTACTTC	CASSRMRSGASQTAPWPQYF	TRBV18	few	TRBJ2-5	TRBD2
TGCGCCAGCAGCTTGACCAGTGGACTAGTCGACGGGTTCTTC	CASSLTSGLVDGFF	TRBV5-1	.	TRBJ2-1	TRBD2
TGCGCCAGCAGCTTGGCGACGGGGAACACCGGGGAGCTGTTTTTT	CASSLATGNTGELFF	TRBV5-1	few	TRBJ2-2	.
TGTGCCTGGAGCGATGGGTCGAAAGGGAACACTGAAGCTTTCTTT	CAWSDGSKGNTEAFF	TRBV30	.	TRBJ1-1	.
TGTGCCAGCAGCCCGTCAAGAGATACGCAGTATTTT	CASSPSRDTQYF	TRBV7-9	few	TRBJ2-3	.
TGTGCCGGCAGCGCTAGGACTATTGGATATGGCTACACCTTC	CAGSARTIGYGYTF	TRBV9	.	TRBJ1-2	.
TGTGCTAGCAGCTTAGGGGCTACCTACAATGAGCAGTTCTTC	CASSLGATYNEQFF	TRBV7-7	.	TRBJ2-1	.
TGTGCCAGCAGTCCCGGGACTAGCGGCGGAAATGAGCAGTTCTTC	CASSPGTSGGNEQFF	TRBV2	.	TRBJ2-1	TRBD2
TGCGCCAGCAGCCAAGATTACAGGACAGGGAGGGAGACCCAGTACTTC	CASSQDYRTGRETQYF	TRBV4-3	.	TRBJ2-5	TRBD1
TGTGCCAGCAGCGCGGATTCAGGGGTGGTTGGCTACACCTTC	CASSADSGVVGYTF	TRBV9	.	TRBJ1-2	.
TGTGCCAGCAGACAGGATCGCTCCTACGAGCAGTACTTC	CASRQDRSYEQYF	TRBV2	.	TRBJ2-7	.
TGCAGCGTTGTGGGACAGGGTACCGCCAATGAGCAGTTCTTC	CSVVGQGTANEQFF	TRBV29-1	few	TRBJ2-1	TRBD1
TGTGCCAGCATGAGGGGGGTGAACACTGAAGCTTTCTTT	CASMRGVNTEAFF	TRBV28	few	TRBJ1-1	.
TGTGCCTGGAGTGTACGGGGGTACGAGCAGTACTTC	CAWSVRGYEQYF	TRBV30	few	TRBJ2-7	.
TGCGCCAGCAGCCAAGCCGGGACAGAAGATTACGAGCAGTACTTC	CASSQAGTEDYEQYF	TRBV4-3	.	TRBJ2-7	TRBD1
TGTGCCAGCAGCTTAGCGCTCGCCCCCTATGGCTACACCTTC	CASSLALAPYGYTF	TRBV7-9	.	TRBJ1-2	.
TGTGCCTGGAGTGGAACAGGGCCTACTAATGAAAAACTGTTTTTT	CAWSGTGPTNEKLFF	TRBV30	.	TRBJ1-4	.
TGTGCCAGCAGTGAATTCGGGGGTAACTATGGCTACACCTTC	CASSEFGGNYGYTF	TRBV6-4	few	TRBJ1-2	.
TGTGCCAGCAGTTCCGGGGGGGCAGATACGCAGTATTTT	CASSSGGADTQYF	TRBV14	.	TRBJ2-3	TRBD2
TGCGCCAGCAGCCCGGGGAGCCTGAACACTGAAGCTTTCTTT	CASSPGSLNTEAFF	TRBV5-1	.	TRBJ1-1	.
TGTGCCAGCAGCAGACTACCGGGACTAGCGGGAATTGAGCAGTTCTTC	CASSRLPGLAGIEQFF	TRBV7-9	.	TRBJ2-1	TRBD2
TGTGCCAGCAGCCAAGATTTTTGGGGGTACGATACGCAGTATTTT	CASSQDFWGYDTQYF	TRBV4-2	few	TRBJ2-3	.
TGTGCCAGCAGCTCGGGACAGCTGAACACTGAAGCTTTCTTT	CASSSGQLNTEAFF	TRBV5-4	.	TRBJ1-1	TRBD1
TGTGCCAGCAGCTGGAATAGGGGAGGAACGGGTGATGAGCAGTTCTTC	CASSWNRGGTGDEQFF	TRBV7-2	few	TRBJ2-1	.
TGCAGCGTGCGAACCCGACAGGGCACCTACGAGCAGTACTTC	CSVRTRQGTYEQYF	TRBV29-1	.	TRBJ2-7	TRBD1
TGCGCCAGCAGTCCTATCCGGGCAGACTCTGGAAACACCATATATTTT	CASSPIRADSGNTIYF	TRBV23-1	.	TRBJ1-3	.
TGTGCCAGCAGTTTGTGGTCCTCCATGAACACTGAAGCTTTCTTT	CASSLWSSMNTEAFF	TRBV28	.	TRBJ1-1	.
TGCAGCGTTGAAGACCTGGGACAGGGGGCTGTGCAGTACTTC	CSVEDLGQGAVQYF	TRBV29-1	few	TRBJ2-7	TRBD1
TGTGCCAGCAGCTTCTCGACAGGGGGACACTATGGCTACACCTTC	CASSFSTGGHYGYTF	TRBV11-2	few	TRBJ1-2	TRBD1
TGTGCCTGGAGTGTGGGGCAACCAGGGGTCAATCAGCCCCAGCATTTT	CAWSVGQPGVNQPQHF	TRBV30	.	TRBJ1-5	.
TGTGCCAGCACCACAGTAGGAGGGTACGACTATGGCTACACCTTC	CASTTVGGYDYGYTF	TRBV28	.	TRBJ1-2	.
TGTGCCAGCAGTTTGCCAAGCCGGGATAAACTCTACGAGCAGTACTTC	CASSLPSRDKLYEQYF	TRBV28	.	TRBJ2-7	.
TGCAGCGTTGAAGGGGGAGGGGGCACTGAAGCTTTCTTT	CSVEGGGGTEAFF	TRBV29-1	.	TRBJ1-1	.
TGCGCCAGCAGCCAACCCGGTAGGGGCACTGAAGCTTTCTTT	CASSQPGRGTEAFF	TRBV4-1	.	TRBJ1-1	.
TGTGCCAGCAGCTTCCCGGGACAGGGGGCAGAAGAGCAGTACTTC	CASSFPGQGAEEQYF	TRBV7-9	.	TRBJ2-7	TRBD1
TGCAGTGCTAGTCAAGGAACTGAAGCTTTCTTT	CSASQGTEAFF	TRBV20-1	.	TRBJ1-1	.
TGTGCCAGCAGCCTCAGACAGGGGAAAATGACTGAAGCTTTCTTT	CASSLRQGKMTEAFF	TRBV14	few	TRBJ1-1	TRBD1
TGTGCCTGGAGTGTACTGGGACAGATCTACTCCTACGAGCAGTACTTC	CAWSVLGQIYSYEQYF	TRBV30	.	TRBJ2-7	TRBD1
TGCGCCAGCAGGGAACGGGGGCGCGTACACTTGCGGGCCTACGAGCAGTACTTC	CASRERGRVHLRAYEQYF	TRBV23-1	few	TRBJ2-7	.
TGCGCCAGCAGCTTACTAGCGGGGCCCACCCAAGAGACCCAGTACTTC	CASSLLAGPTQETQYF	TRBV5-1	.	TRBJ2-5	TRBD2